This T cell receptor beta chain was found in a study of blood T cell repertoires in COVID-19. Germline values: CDR1 SGHRS, CDR2 YFSETQ. The CDR3 is made up of 16 amino acids. V was shortened by 0 bases and J by 4 bases, with 14 bases between the two germline ends. Here immunoSEQ multiplex PCR was the method, and the copy in TCRdb shows in-frame clones only, minus some. The sample holds about 300,000 clones; approximately 89% are singletons and the top ten take 2% to 2.5%. Seattle researchers signed up patients amid active infection and tracked them longitudinally. This sequence originates from a woman aged 30 to 39 with COVID-19, enrolled during active disease. The chain recombines TRBV5-1 with TRBJ1-5; no firm D call. The sequencing input was peripheral blood. The CDR3 loop is CASSLEANAGNQPQHF. In nucleotides, the CDR3 is TGCGCCAGCAGCTTGGAGGCCAACGCGGGGAATCAGCCCCAGCATTTT.